These 26 T cell receptor beta chains came from one sample sequenced in a study of Graves' ophthalmopathy and Graves' hyperthyroidism. Using RNA transcripts, the TCR beta CDR3 regions were amplified. The workflow started with a first-round RT-PCR run with HTBI primers and then moved on to a second-round multiplex PCR. One entry per CDR3 protein, called by TCRdb with MiXCR from the multiplex PCR reads. In the table there are a few hundred thousand distinct CDR3 sequences, about two fifths of which are singletons. Source material: peripheral blood or thyroid tissue (not recorded which). All receptors derive from an adult man with Graves' hyperthyroidism.

In this sample, this clonotype turned up many times. The chain links TRBV29-1 to TRBJ2-7, with D possibly TRBD1 on 6 matching bases. The CDR3 spans 14 residues. The V end lost 7 bases, the J end lost 3 bases, and 19 bases lay between the germline ends. Germline V gene data show CDR1 as SQVTM and CDR2 as ANQGSEA. Here the CDR3 DNA reads TGCAGCGCCAGCAGTCCTCCAGGGGACTACGAGCAGTACTTC. This sequence encodes CSASSPPGDYEQYF.

The chain carries TRBV7-9 and TRBJ1-4, with D perhaps matching TRBD1 (6 bases). This CDR3 region has 15 residues. Per the germline V gene, CDR1 is SEHNR and CDR2 is FQNEAQ (reference sequence). Trimming removed 5 bases at V and 14 bases at J, with 24 bases between. Here the CDR3 DNA reads TGTGCCAGCAGCCAAGATAGGCGGGGGGCTGGAAGGCTGTTTTTT. Protein sequence: CASSQDRRGAGRLFF.

In the case of this clonotype: One end of the junction does not line up with germline, which may come from a read error. The rearrangement links TRBV7-4 to TRBJ1-5; TRBD1 matches 7 bases. The germline CDR1 and CDR2 sequences are SGHVT and SQSDAQ. There are 14 residues in the CDR3. CDR3 coding DNA: TGTGCCGGCAGCTTAGGAGGGGGCGGGCAGCCCCAGCATTTT. Protein sequence: CAGSLGGGGQPQHF.

This clonotype came up many times. V is TRBV20-1 and J is TRBJ1-1; tentative D call: TRBD1 (6 bases). Germline CDR1 is DFQATT and CDR2 is SNEGSKA (reference sequence). The CDR3 consists of 15 residues. The V gene lost 1 base and the J gene lost 2 bases, with 14 bases spanning the gap. The CDR3 region is CSARGGAGLNTEAFF. The CDR3 DNA follows: TGCAGTGCTAGAGGGGGGGCAGGCCTAAACACTGAAGCTTTCTTT.

Comments on this clonotype: No conserved phenylalanine or tryptophan is present at the end of the CDR3, so a read error is the likely explanation. The DNA is left out, because the CDR3 cannot be placed on it with certainty; the CDR3 is given as TCRdb lists it. J is TRBJ1-6 and V is TRBV20-1. The germline CDR1 and CDR2 sequences are DFQATT and SNEGSKA (reference sequence). The CDR3 is 8 amino acids long, termini counted. CDR3 residues: CSARDPSL.

With regard to this clonotype: This is likely a read error, given that the CDR3 carries no conserved phenylalanine or tryptophan at its end. The chain links TRBV6-5 to TRBJ1-4, with no clear D. The CDR3 sequence is 15 residues long. Germline values: CDR1 MNHEY, CDR2 SVGAGI. The ends were cut back, 5 bases at V and 0 bases at J, with 10 bases in the middle. Here the CDR3 DNA reads TGTGCCAGCAGTCCCCGACTAACAACTAATGAAAAACTGTTTCTT. Amino acids: CASSPRLTTNEKLFL.

The chain links TRBV30 to TRBJ1-1, with D uncertain. The CDR3 covers 12 residues. V was clipped by 2 bases and J by 3 bases, with 7 bases between them. CDR1 and CDR2 (germline): GTSNPN, SVGIG (reference sequence). The CDR3 protein is CAWSRFDTEAFF. In nucleotides, the CDR3 is TGTGCCTGGAGTAGGTTTGACACTGAAGCTTTCTTT. The variable domain in full, with the rest retrieved from reference TRBV30 and TRBJ1-1, is SQTIHQWPATLVQPVGSPLSLECTVEGTSNPNLYWYRQAAGRGLQLLFYSVGIGQISSEVPQNLSASRPQDRQFILSSKKLLLSDSGFYLCAWSRFDTEAFFGQGTRLTVV.

This clonotype was detected once. This chain uses TRBV7-2 with TRBJ1-1; D is uncertain. V shed 5 bases and J shed 3 bases, with 10 bases lying between them. The CDR3 extends over 13 amino acids. Germline lookup yields CDR1 SGHTA and CDR2 FQGNSA. Here the CDR3 DNA reads TGTGCCAGCAGCCCCAGCCCGGACACTGAAGCTTTCTTT. Translation: CASSPSPDTEAFF.

This clonotype was seen more than once but under ten times. The chain recombines TRBV20-1 with TRBJ2-3; the match to TRBD2 covers 10 bases. Germline CDR1 and CDR2: DFQATT and SNEGSKA (reference sequence). The CDR3 totals 15 residues. J gave up 3 bases and V 1 base, and 4 bases lay outside the gene matches. The CDR3 DNA reads as TGCAGTGCTAGAGGAGCGGGAGGGTTTACAGATACGCAGTATTTT. Its protein is CSARGAGGFTDTQYF.

V and J are TRBV20-1 and TRBJ1-5; TRBD1 matches 7 bases. J lost 2 bases, V lost 5 bases, and 9 bases had no gene match. The CDR3 spans 15 residues. CDR1 DFQATT and CDR2 SNEGSKA come from the germline V gene (reference sequence). The CDR3 spells CSAENRGRGNQPQHF. In DNA form, the CDR3 reads TGCAGTGCTGAGAACAGGGGACGGGGCAATCAGCCCCAGCATTTT.

The chain joins TRBV7-9 to TRBJ2-3; TRBD2 is a possible D gene (5 bases). The CDR3 has 13 residues. Trimming pared 2 bases from V and 5 bases from J, leaving 8 bases between. Germline V gene data show CDR1 as SEHNR and CDR2 as FQNEAQ (reference sequence). The chain's CDR3 is CASSLPEGDTQYF. DNA for the CDR3: TGTGCCAGCAGCTTACCAGAGGGAGATACGCAGTATTTT.

Ten or more counts support this clonotype. The CDR3 DNA follows: TGCAGCGTAAAACACGCTACTAATGAAAAACTGTTTTTT. It is translated as CSVKHATNEKLFF. The chain uses TRBV29-1 and TRBJ1-4; D gene unclear. Trimming cost V 6 bases and J 2 bases, with 10 bases left between them. The CDR3 sequence is 13 residues long. Germline values: CDR1 SQVTM, CDR2 ANQGSEA.

This clonotype was seen many times. The chain has TRBV24-1 and TRBJ1-2; tentative D call: TRBD1 (6 bases). The germline V gene encodes CDR1 KGHDR and CDR2 SFDVKD. CDR3 length equals 14 residues. V was clipped by 3 bases and J by 4 bases, with 11 bases between them. This CDR3 reads CATSDPGAGYGYTF. The CDR3 bases are TGTGCCACCAGTGATCCAGGGGCGGGCTATGGCTACACCTTC.

This clonotype was detected a few times. The J gene is TRBJ2-1, the V gene TRBV29-1; D is unresolved. V shed 2 bases and J shed 7 bases, with 12 bases lying between them. The CDR3 has 13 amino acids. The germline V gene encodes CDR1 SQVTM and CDR2 ANQGSEA. The CDR3, as DNA: TGCAGCGTTGAAAGGCTCCTCTGGAATGAGCAGTTCTTC. Amino acids: CSVERLLWNEQFF.

This clonotype occurred a few times. The chain joins TRBV9 to TRBJ2-2; TRBD2 matches at 8 bases. Per germline, CDR1 SGDLS and CDR2 YYNGEE. The CDR3 is made up of 16 amino acids. The V segment lost 0 bases and the J segment 8 bases; nucleotides outside the gene matches: 9. The CDR3 DNA reads TGTGCCAGCAGCGTAGGGGCGAGCGGGGGAGAGGGGGAGCTGTTTTTT. Translating gives CASSVGASGGEGELFF.

This chain connects TRBV11-2 to TRBJ1-2; D is unclear. The CDR3 is 15 amino acids. CDR1 SGHAT and CDR2 FQNNGV come from the germline V gene. With 2 bases removed from V and 1 base from J, the gap between germline ends came to 11 bases. Here the CDR3 DNA reads TGTGCCAGCAGCTTAACCCCAGGCAGTAACTATGGCTACACCTTC. This translates into CASSLTPGSNYGYTF. Drawing the rest from reference TRBV11-2 and TRBJ1-2, the complete variable domain is EAGVAQSPRYKIIEKRQSVAFWCNPISGHATLYWYQQILGQGPKLLIQFQNNGVVDDSQLPKDRFSAERLKGVDSTLKIQPAKLEDSAVYLCASSLTPGSNYGYTFGSGTRLTVV.

This chain links TRBV7-9 with TRBJ2-7; a weak D match, TRBD1 (6 bases). With 4 bases removed from V and 7 bases from J, the gap between germline ends came to 20 bases. In germline, CDR1 is SEHNR, CDR2 FQNEAQ (reference sequence). The CDR3 covers 15 residues. The CDR3: CASSSPGVPSVEQYF. The CDR3, as DNA: TGTGCCAGCAGCTCCCCAGGGGTCCCAAGCGTTGAGCAGTACTTC.

This clonotype was found a few times. The J gene is TRBJ1-1, the V gene TRBV4-1, with 8 positions matching TRBD1. The V segment lost 1 base and the J segment 3 bases; nucleotides outside the gene matches: 4. Per the germline V gene, CDR1 is MGHRA and CDR2 is YSYEKL. This CDR3 contains 15 residues. The DNA of the CDR3 is TGCGCCAGCAGCCAAGGACAGGGGTACGACACTGAAGCTTTCTTT. Translating it yields CASSQGQGYDTEAFF.

With regard to this clonotype: Mismatch with germline at one junction end may stem from a read error. The V and J genes are TRBV6-5 and TRBJ2-2; a possible D gene is TRBD2 (5 bases). Germline V gene data show CDR1 as MNHEY and CDR2 as SVGAGI. The CDR3 extends over 15 amino acids. The chain's CDR3 is CASSYSPEITGELSF. The CDR3 region has the DNA TGTGCCAGCAGTTACTCGCCAGAAATCACCGGGGAGCTGTCTTTT.

This clonotype was observed many times. V gene TRBV20-1 combines with J gene TRBJ1-5; D may be TRBD1 (6 bases). The germline CDR1 and CDR2 sequences are DFQATT and SNEGSKA (reference sequence). The CDR3 length is 15 residues. The germline V and J ends were trimmed by 5 bases and 2 bases, with 16 bases remaining between them. The CDR3 nucleotides read TGCAGTGCTCTAATCAGGGGTTCAGGCAATCAGCCCCAGCATTTT. The encoded protein is CSALIRGSGNQPQHF.

This clonotype was recorded many times. The chain employs TRBV7-3 and TRBJ1-1; D perhaps matches TRBD1 (5 bases). The length of the CDR3 is 13 residues. V was pared by 5 bases and J by 1 base, with 8 bases between. The germline CDR1 and CDR2 sequences are SGHTA and FQGTGA. This chain's CDR3 is CASSRQGNTEAFF. Here the CDR3 DNA reads TGTGCCAGCAGCCGTCAGGGGAACACTGAAGCTTTCTTT.

This clonotype was recorded at least ten times. The rearrangement links TRBV19 to TRBJ1-2; a possible D gene is TRBD1 (5 bases). The V end lost 3 bases, the J end lost 0 bases, and 11 bases lay between the germline ends. The length of the CDR3 is 15 residues. The germline CDR1 and CDR2 sequences are LNHDA and SQIVND (reference sequence). CDR3: CASSIRDGANYGYTF. DNA for the CDR3: TGTGCCAGTAGTATCAGGGATGGAGCTAACTATGGCTACACCTTC. The variable domain in full, with the rest retrieved from reference TRBV19 and TRBJ1-2, is DGGITQSPKYLFRKEGQNVTLSCEQNLNHDAMYWYRQDPGQGLRLIYYSQIVNDFQKGDIAEGYSVSREKKESFPLTVTSAQKNPTAFYLCASSIRDGANYGYTFGSGTRLTVV.

Turning to this clonotype: Relative to the germline gene, one junction end is altered; a read error may explain this. J is TRBJ2-2 and V is TRBV2; 9 bases fit TRBD1. The germline CDR1 and CDR2 sequences are SNHLY and FYNNEI. The length of the CDR3 is 12 residues. The CDR3 DNA follows: TGCGCCAGCAGGGACCAGACAGGGGGGCTGTTTTTT. Its protein is CASRDQTGGLFF. Full variable domain (rest looked up from reference TRBV2 and TRBJ2-2): EPEVTQTPSHQVTQMGQEVILRCVPISNHLYFYWYRQILGQKVEFLVSFYNNEISEKSEIFDDQFSVERPDGSNFTLKIRSTKLEDSAMYFCASRDQTGGLFFGEGSRLTVL.

The V gene is TRBV29-1, the J gene TRBJ2-7; 8 bases are a match to TRBD1. With V trimmed by 4 bases and J by 4 bases, 3 bases remained unmatched. The CDR3 is 12 amino acids. Germline loops: CDR1 SQVTM, CDR2 ANQGSEA. DNA of the CDR3: TGCAGCGTTGGGACAGGGTGGTACGAGCAGTACTTC. Its protein product is CSVGTGWYEQYF.

As to this clonotype: It may be a read error: a sequence one base away is much more abundant. The rearrangement joins TRBV6-4 to TRBJ2-5; 7 bases match TRBD2. V dropped 4 bases and J dropped 4; count of bases not matched to a gene: 9. Germline CDR1 and CDR2: MRHNA and SNTAGT. The CDR3 covers 15 residues. CDR3 sequence: CASSARGGPGETQYF. The CDR3 DNA reads as TGTGCCAGCAGTGCACGGGGAGGGCCGGGAGAGACCCAGTACTTC.

This clonotype was seen at least ten times. V gene TRBV5-1 combines with J gene TRBJ2-7; 15 bases are a match to TRBD2. Trimming removed 3 bases from V and 1 base from J; junction bases left unmatched: 5. Germline V CDR1 and CDR2: SGHRS, YFSETQ. The CDR3 loop spans 17 amino acids. CDR3 sequence reads: CASSSGLAGGRSYEQYF. DNA for the CDR3: TGCGCCAGCAGCTCGGGACTAGCGGGAGGAAGGTCCTACGAGCAGTACTTC.